Shown below are 27 T cell receptor beta chains from a single sample sequenced in a study of monozygotic twins with inflammatory bowel disease. Following a re-call of the 5' RACE reads, TCRdb has one entry per CDR3 protein and lacks DNA. Its table lists 350,000 to 500,000 distinct CDR3 sequences. The source material was blood. These receptor sequences come from a human donor with ulcerative colitis or Crohn's disease, or a healthy co-twin of an affected twin (not recorded which).

J is TRBJ2-1 and V is TRBV14; there is no DNA to check the TCRdb D call of TRBD2. The CDR3 covers 15 residues. Looked up from germline, CDR1 is SGHDN and CDR2 is FVKESK. CDR3 protein: CASSQVLQRGALVSF.

The chain employs TRBV6-1 and TRBJ2-1; TCRdb calls TRBD2, which cannot be checked without DNA. Germline assignment: CDR1 MNHNS and CDR2 SASEGT. This CDR3 contains 15 residues. The CDR3 is CASSPSGPLYNEQFF.

The rearrangement links TRBV27 to TRBJ2-3; absent DNA, TCRdb's TRBD2 call cannot be checked. The CDR3 is 16 residues long. Looked up from germline, CDR1 is MNHEY and CDR2 is SMNVEV (reference sequence). The CDR3 sequence: CASSSGTSGDTDTQYF.

The rearrangement links TRBV27 to TRBJ1-5; without DNA, the TCRdb call of TRBD1 cannot be checked. Germline V gene lookup returns CDR1 MNHEY and CDR2 SMNVEV (reference sequence). The CDR3 has 15 amino acids. The CDR3 protein is CASSRGQHSNQPQHF.

The chain recombines TRBV7-2 with TRBJ2-1. Per the germline V gene, CDR1 is SGHTA and CDR2 is FQGNSA. This CDR3 region has 13 residues. The CDR3 sequence: CASSPGPNNEQFF.

The rearrangement joins TRBV7-9 to TRBJ2-2. Germline V gene lookup returns CDR1 SEHNR and CDR2 FQNEAQ (reference sequence). The CDR3 runs to 12 residues. The CDR3 protein is CASSPLGGELFF.

The rearrangement links TRBV11-2 to TRBJ2-2; TCRdb lists TRBD2, though no DNA is available to test this call. Germline V gives CDR1 SGHAT, CDR2 FQNNGV. CDR3 length: 17 residues. The CDR3 region is CASSLGLAGRNTGELFF.

The rearrangement joins TRBV5-1 to TRBJ2-3; TCRdb lists TRBD2, though no DNA is available to test this call. The CDR3 loop spans 17 amino acids. In germline, CDR1 is SGHRS, CDR2 YFSETQ. CDR3 in amino acids: CASSLAASGGWGDTQYF.

The chain's CDR3 is CASSRASDTQYF. This rearrangement joins TRBV5-6 to TRBJ2-3. CDR3 size: 12 residues. CDR1 and CDR2 (germline): SGHDT, YYEEEE. Full variable domain (missing parts from reference TRBV5-6 and TRBJ2-3): DAGVTQSPTHLIKTRGQQVTLRCSPKSGHDTVSWYQQALGQGPQFIFQYYEEEERQRGNFPDRFSGHQFPNYSSELNVNALLLGDSALYLCASSRASDTQYFGPGTRLTVL.

The chain carries TRBV7-2 and TRBJ2-1; TCRdb reports TRBD2, a call that lacks DNA to check it against. Germline V gene data show CDR1 as SGHTA and CDR2 as FQGNSA. This CDR3 contains 14 residues. The CDR3 spells CASSFPRLGNEQFF.

V is TRBV7-3 and J is TRBJ2-3. Germline lookup yields CDR1 SGHTA and CDR2 FQGTGA. The CDR3 sequence is 13 residues long. Here the CDR3 reads CASSLSRRDTQYF.

V and J are TRBV5-1 and TRBJ2-7; TCRdb outputs TRBD2, but without DNA this stays unchecked. The germline CDR1 and CDR2 sequences are SGHRS and YFSETQ. This CDR3 region has 13 residues. The CDR3 here is CASTLGTSYEQYF.

The chain uses TRBV5-1 and TRBJ2-1; TCRdb's D call of TRBD2 is untestable without DNA. CDR3 length: 15 amino acids. Germline lookup yields CDR1 SGHRS and CDR2 YFSETQ. This chain's CDR3 is CASSSTVGGMNEQFF.

The chain has TRBV20-1 and TRBJ2-7; without DNA, the TCRdb call of TRBD2 cannot be checked. Germline assignment: CDR1 DFQATT and CDR2 SNEGSKA (reference sequence). The CDR3 is 15 amino acids. The CDR3 spells CSTGGREAITHEQYF.

V is TRBV4-3 and J is TRBJ1-6; TCRdb gives TRBD1 as the D gene, but with no DNA this cannot be confirmed. CDR3 length: 14 amino acids. Germline V gene data show CDR1 as LGHNA and CDR2 as YSLEER. The chain's CDR3 is CASTLGTGNSPLHF.

V usage is TRBV6-1 and J usage is TRBJ2-3; TCRdb calls TRBD2, which cannot be checked without DNA. This CDR3 contains 18 residues. CDR1 is MNHNS, CDR2 SASEGT, per germline. The CDR3 here is CASTPNPSGLALTDTQYF.

The rearrangement uses TRBV6-6 and TRBJ2-7; there is no DNA to check the TCRdb D call of TRBD1. CDR1 is MNHNY and CDR2 is SVGAGI in the germline V gene (reference sequence). The CDR3 is made up of 14 amino acids. The CDR3 protein is CASRPPGFSYEQYF.

The CDR3 sequence is CASSLGSVDPFTYGYTF. The chain employs TRBV5-1 and TRBJ1-2; TCRdb lists TRBD1, though no DNA is available to test this call. Germline-derived CDR1 and CDR2 are SGHRS and YFSETQ. The CDR3 contains 17 residues.

V and J are TRBV6-2 or TRBV6-3 and TRBJ2-7; TCRdb gives TRBD1 as the D gene, but with no DNA this cannot be confirmed. The CDR3 length is 14 residues. CDR1 MNHEY and CDR2 SVGEGT come from the germline V gene. Here the CDR3 reads CASTSRDNSYEQYF.

The chain recombines TRBV7-6 with TRBJ2-7; the D call from TCRdb, TRBD1, cannot be confirmed without DNA. This CDR3 has 15 amino acids. Germline V gene lookup returns CDR1 SGHVS and CDR2 FNYEAQ. The CDR3 sequence is CASSKDQGSGYEQYF.

V gene TRBV7-9 combines with J gene TRBJ2-1; with no DNA, the TCRdb D assignment of TRBD2 cannot be verified. CDR1 is SEHNR, CDR2 FQNEAQ, per germline (reference sequence). The CDR3 has 13 amino acids. CDR3 sequence: CASSPEGPPKGFF.

V gene TRBV27 combines with J gene TRBJ2-5; TCRdb gives TRBD1 as the D gene, but with no DNA this cannot be confirmed. This CDR3 has 16 amino acids. Germline loops: CDR1 MNHEY, CDR2 SMNVEV (reference sequence). This chain's CDR3 is CASSLGGGRRQETQYF.

The chain couples TRBV10-3 to TRBJ1-5; TCRdb outputs TRBD1, but without DNA this stays unchecked. Germline V gene data show CDR1 as ENHRY and CDR2 as SYGVKD. The CDR3 runs to 16 residues. CDR3 sequence: CAISESGGDSNQPQHF.

The chain joins TRBV5-1 to TRBJ2-1; TCRdb outputs TRBD2, but without DNA this stays unchecked. Germline loops: CDR1 SGHRS, CDR2 YFSETQ. The CDR3 runs to 14 residues. The CDR3 reads CATKLAGGIVEQFF.

This chain joins TRBV5-1 and TRBJ2-3. The CDR3 runs to 15 residues. Germline values: CDR1 SGHRS, CDR2 YFSETQ. CDR3 residues: CASSLGGAQSDTQYF. Based on the CDR3 plus reference TRBV5-1 and TRBJ2-3, the full variable domain is KAGVTQTPRYLIKTRGQQVTLSCSPISGHRSVSWYQQTPGQGLQFLFEYFSETQRNKGNFPGRFSGRQFSNSRSEMNVSTLELGDSALYLCASSLGGAQSDTQYFGPGTRLTVL.

The V gene is TRBV5-1, the J gene TRBJ2-3. CDR1 and CDR2 (germline): SGHRS, YFSETQ. The CDR3 consists of 15 residues. CDR3 in amino acids: CASSLAGASGDTQYF.

The genes are TRBV19 and TRBJ2-1. Germline V lookup: CDR1 LNHDA, CDR2 SQIVND (reference sequence). CDR3 length equals 15 residues. The CDR3: CASSMTVNVYNEQFF.